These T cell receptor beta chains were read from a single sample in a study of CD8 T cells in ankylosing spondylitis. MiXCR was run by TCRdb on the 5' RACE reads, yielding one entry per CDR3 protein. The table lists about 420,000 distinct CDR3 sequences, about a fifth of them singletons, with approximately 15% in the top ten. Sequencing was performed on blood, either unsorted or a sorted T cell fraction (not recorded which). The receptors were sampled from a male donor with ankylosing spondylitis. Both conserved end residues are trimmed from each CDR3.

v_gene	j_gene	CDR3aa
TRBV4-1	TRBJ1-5	ASSPSGTGINQPQH
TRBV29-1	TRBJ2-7	SASRVGNYYEQY
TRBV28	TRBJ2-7	ASSLVSTQY
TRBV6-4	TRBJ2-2	ASSPGQTAGELF
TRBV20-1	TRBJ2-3	SASSGIADTQY
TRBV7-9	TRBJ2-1	ASSLPTGVNEQF
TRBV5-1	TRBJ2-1	ASSAAMSGSHNEQF
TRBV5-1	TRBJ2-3	ASSPNPSGGSDTQY
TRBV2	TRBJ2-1	ASSPYWTGGDEQF
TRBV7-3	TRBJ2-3	ASSLRGRIDTQY
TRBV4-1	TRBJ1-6	ASSQGVGGARSSYNSPLH
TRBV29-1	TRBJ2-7	SVEVGQTKQY
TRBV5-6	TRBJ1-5	ASSRQWNQPQH
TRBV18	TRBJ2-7	ASSPRGISQGINEQY
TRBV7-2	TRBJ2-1	ASSLIGTSYNEQF
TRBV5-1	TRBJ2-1	ASSLGTSGSSYNEQF
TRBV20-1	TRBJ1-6	SARAAGTFNSPLH
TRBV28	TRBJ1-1	ASRNPLGHTEAF
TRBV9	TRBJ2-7	ASSVEGFHEQY
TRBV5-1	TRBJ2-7	ASSTDRRTYEQY
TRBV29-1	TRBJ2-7	SVEHNSYEQY
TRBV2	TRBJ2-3	ASSAQLAGGGDTQY
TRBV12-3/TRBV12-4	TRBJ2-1	ASSLAGVMGHEQF
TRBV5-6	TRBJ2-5	ASSLGLAGEDKETQY
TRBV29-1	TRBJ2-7	SVGPGTVNEQY
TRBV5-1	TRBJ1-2	ASSQTEGPPGYT
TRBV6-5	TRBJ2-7	ASRTSGKEQY
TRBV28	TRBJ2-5	ASSLLGLSETQY
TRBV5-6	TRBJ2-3	ASRTLGAGGTDTQY
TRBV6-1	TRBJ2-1	ASSPRGSGIPSEQF
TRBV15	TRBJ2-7	ATSKQGGEQY
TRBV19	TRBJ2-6	ASKTGANVLT
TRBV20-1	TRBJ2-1	SARDNSIYNEQF
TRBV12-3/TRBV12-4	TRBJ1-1	ASSLMAGTEAF
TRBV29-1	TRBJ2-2	SGGGFGELF
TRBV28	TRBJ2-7	ASSSPSEGNQYEQY
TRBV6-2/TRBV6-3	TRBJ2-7	AIRLGGSSYEQY
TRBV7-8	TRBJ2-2	ASSLKGWAGELF
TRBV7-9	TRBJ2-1	ASSVIGSKYNEQF
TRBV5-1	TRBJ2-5	ASSRLDQETQY
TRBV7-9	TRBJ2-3	ASSLREWTDTQY
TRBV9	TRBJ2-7	ASSVGEGLGYEQY
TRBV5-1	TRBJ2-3	ASNPRVADTQY
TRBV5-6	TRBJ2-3	ASSLRLAGVGDTQY
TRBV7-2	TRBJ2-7	ASSLTAANYEQY
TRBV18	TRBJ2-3	ASSPIGGRGSEGTDTQY
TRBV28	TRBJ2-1	ASSFEGPGDNEQF
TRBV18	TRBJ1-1	ASSPLEGGWTEAF
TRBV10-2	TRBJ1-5	ASSVRQGQPQH
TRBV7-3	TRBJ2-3	ASAWTGETDTQY
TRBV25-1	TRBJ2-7	ASSEYIGGSYEQY
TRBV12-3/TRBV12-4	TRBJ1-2	ASSLAPSYGYT
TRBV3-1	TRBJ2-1	ASSQGNSGRAYEQF
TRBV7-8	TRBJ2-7	ASSLQGQGPYEQY
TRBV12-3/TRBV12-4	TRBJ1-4	ASSFSGRGTYRSEKLF